Following are 10 T cell receptor beta chains from one sample sequenced in a study of T cell responses to AZD1222 COVID-19 vaccine. The assay was immunoSEQ multiplex PCR, and TCRdb's table has in-frame clones only and misses some. The profile shows roughly 34,000 clones, roughly 89% of them singletons. Sequences were derived from peripheral blood, sampled on day 0 of AZD1222 vaccination. The receptors derive from an adult in good health.

This clone showed up just a few times. The rearrangement links TRBV27 to TRBJ1-6, with D hard to call. CDR3 size: 13 residues. The V gene's germline CDR1 is MNHEY and CDR2 SMNVEV (reference sequence). Trimming pared 1 base from V and 7 bases from J, leaving 5 bases between. Here the CDR3 reads CASSLYGNSPLHF. The CDR3 nucleotides are TGTGCCAGCAGTTTATATGGAAATTCACCCCTCCACTTT.

The V call is TRBV24-1, the J call TRBJ2-5, with a tentative D call TRBD1 (5 bases). This CDR3 has 13 amino acids. Germline V lookup: CDR1 KGHDR, CDR2 SFDVKD. The ends were cut back, 7 bases at V and 2 bases at J, with 10 bases in the middle. CDR3 nucleotide sequence: TGTGCCACCAGCGACAGCCTTCAAGAGACCCAGTACTTC. This translates into CATSDSLQETQYF.

This clone has just one count. The V and J genes are TRBV7-7 and TRBJ2-2, with 13 nucleotides matching TRBD2. CDR3 size: 17 residues. V gave up 5 bases and J gave up 3 bases; unmatched junction bases: 6. Germline CDR1 is SSHAT and CDR2 is FNYEAQ (reference sequence). The CDR3 bases are TGTGCCAGCAGCCAAATACTAGCGGGGGGGTACACCGGGGAGCTGTTTTTT. Protein product: CASSQILAGGYTGELFF.

For the CDR3, the DNA is TGTGCCAGCAGCACCGGGGTGGGGGGCGACGAGACCCAGTACTTC. This encodes CASSTGVGGDETQYF. This chain joins TRBV7-2 and TRBJ2-5; D is possibly TRBD1 or TRBD2 (6 bases each). V was trimmed by 5 bases and J by 5 bases, leaving 18 bases between them. Germline lookup yields CDR1 SGHTA and CDR2 FQGNSA. This CDR3 is 15 amino acids long.

The chain joins TRBV5-4 to TRBJ2-4; 8 positions match TRBD2. The J segment lost 8 bases and the V segment lost 1 base, leaving 5 bases of the junction unmatched. This CDR3 region has 14 residues. Germline assignment: CDR1 SGHNT and CDR2 YYREEE (reference sequence). In nucleotides, the CDR3 is TGTGCCAGCAGCTTGCCCGGGACTAGAGACATTCAGTACTTC. Protein sequence: CASSLPGTRDIQYF.

The chain recombines TRBV7-6 with TRBJ1-4; a weak D match, TRBD1 (5 bases). The CDR3 is 15 residues long. The ends were cut back, 5 bases at V and 8 bases at J, with 18 bases in the middle. Germline V gene data show CDR1 as SGHVS and CDR2 as FNYEAQ. DNA of the CDR3: TGTGCCAGCAGCCCGGGGACGTCTTCGTTGGAAAAACTGTTTTTT. Protein sequence: CASSPGTSSLEKLFF.

The CDR3 region has the DNA TGTGCCAGCAGCGCCGCAGGGGTTGGAAACACCATATATTTT. Residues: CASSAAGVGNTIYF. The chain has TRBV9 and TRBJ1-3; a possible D gene is TRBD1 (6 bases). The germline V gene encodes CDR1 SGDLS and CDR2 YYNGEE. V lost 3 bases and J lost 3, with 10 bases in between. The CDR3 has 14 residues.

The rearrangement links TRBV18 to TRBJ1-1; tentatively, D is TRBD1 (5 bases). V was cut by 3 bases and J by 3 bases, with 14 bases left in between. From germline, CDR1 is KGHSH and CDR2 LQKENI. This CDR3 is 15 amino acids long. CDR3 region: CASSPQRGTDTEAFF. The CDR3 DNA reads as TGTGCCAGCTCACCTCAACGGGGGACGGACACTGAAGCTTTCTTT.

The chain is built from TRBV4-3 and TRBJ2-3, with D uncertain. The CDR3 is 14 residues long. Germline CDR1 reads LGHNA; CDR2 reads YSLEER. Trimming left V 4 bases short and J 0 bases short, with 8 bases between. CDR3 bases: TGCGCCAGCAGCCTAGGCACTAGCACAGATACGCAGTATTTT. Its protein is CASSLGTSTDTQYF.

The chain employs TRBV24-1 and TRBJ2-2; D is uncertain. Between the trimmed V and J ends, which lost 1 base and 2 bases, there was a span of 4 bases. This CDR3 is 14 amino acids long. Looked up from germline, CDR1 is KGHDR and CDR2 is SFDVKD. CDR3: CATSDFINTGELFF. The DNA for the CDR3 is TGTGCCACCAGTGATTTTATAAACACCGGGGAGCTGTTTTTT.